These T cell receptor beta chains were read from a single sample in a study of beta chain features in type 1 diabetes. Sequencing was performed with immunoSEQ multiplex PCR; in TCRdb, only in-frame clones are kept and a portion is missing. The profile shows almost 350,000 clones, over 7% of them singletons. Sequencing was performed on central memory CD4+ T cells from blood. All receptors derive from a man aged 25 to 45 with type 1 diabetes. Each CDR3 is given with its conserved first and last residue. The D gene is left open where the match is weak. Not all rows give a size; the values are once, few, many and, for expanded clones, a class.

clone_size j_call v_call d_call cdr3_nt cdr3_aa
few TRBJ2-5 TRBV9 NA TGTGCCAGCAGCGCCATCTCGCCCAGAGGGGGGGAAGAGACCCAGTACTTC CASSAISPRGGEETQYF
NA TRBJ2-3 TRBV10-3 TRBD1 TGTGCCATCACCAGCGGGACAGGGGGGAATCTGGATACGCAGTATTTT CAITSGTGGNLDTQYF
NA TRBJ1-6 TRBV21-1 NA TGTGCCAGCAGCAAAGTTCGACAGGGGTCAAATAATTCACCCCTCCACTTT CASSKVRQGSNNSPLHF
few TRBJ1-1 TRBV7-2 NA TGTGCCAGCAGCTTAGCGCAGGATCCGAACACTGAAGCTTTCTTT CASSLAQDPNTEAFF
NA TRBJ2-1 TRBV28 TRBD2 TGTGCCAGCAGTTCCCCAGCGGGGACTGAGCAGTTCTTC CASSSPAGTEQFF
few TRBJ2-5 TRBV9 TRBD2 TGTGCCAGCAGCGCCACGAGCGGGGGGGCCTTGGAGACCCAGTACTTC CASSATSGGALETQYF
few TRBJ2-3 TRBV6-6 NA TGTGCCAGCACCTCTCGGTCTAGCACAGATACGCAGTATTTT CASTSRSSTDTQYF
many TRBJ2-7 TRBV4-3 NA TGCGCCAGCAGCCAAGATCTGGGCTACGAGCAGTACTTC CASSQDLGYEQYF
NA TRBJ2-1 TRBV7-8 NA TGTGCCAGCAGCTTCCTCCCTGCCCCCAGGAATGGTGAGCAGTTCTTC CASSFLPAPRNGEQFF
many TRBJ2-3 TRBV18 NA TGTGCCAGCTCACCGTTCACAGATACGCAGTATTTT CASSPFTDTQYF
NA TRBJ2-3 TRBV7-2 TRBD2 TGTGCCAGCAGCTTGGCCGCGGGGGGGACAGATACGCAGTATTTT CASSLAAGGTDTQYF
few TRBJ2-3 TRBV5-4 TRBD1 TGTGCCAGCAGCTTTCAGGGGGAAGATACGCAGTATTTT CASSFQGEDTQYF
NA TRBJ1-1 TRBV18 NA TGTGCCAGCTCACCGGTCGCTGCTGAAGCTTTCTTT CASSPVAAEAFF
few TRBJ2-5 TRBV10-3 TRBD2 TGTGCCATCCGACTAGCGGGGGGGGAGACCCAGTACTTC CAIRLAGGETQYF
few TRBJ1-3 TRBV7-9 NA TGTGCCAGCAGCTTAAGGGTGGGCGCAGGGGACTCTGGAAACACCATATATTTT CASSLRVGAGDSGNTIYF
NA TRBJ2-4 TRBV2 NA TGTGCCAGCACCGGTGGAACAGAGAAAAACATTCAGTACTTC CASTGGTEKNIQYF
NA TRBJ1-2 TRBV20-1 NA TGCAGTGCTGCCGCGGAGGCGGGCTACACCTTC CSAAAEAGYTF
few TRBJ1-4 TRBV11-2 TRBD1 TGTGCCAGCAGCCCTCGGGACAGGGATTGGCTCAGTGAAAAACTGTTTTTT CASSPRDRDWLSEKLFF
few TRBJ2-1 TRBV11-2 NA TGTGCCAGCAGCCCAGAGTTGGGGGGGCCTTACAATGAGCAGTTCTTC CASSPELGGPYNEQFF
few TRBJ2-2 TRBV5-6 NA TGTGCCAGCAGTTCAAGGAAAACGAGGACAACCACCGGGGAGCTGTTTTTT CASSSRKTRTTTGELFF
NA TRBJ2-5 TRBV11-2 NA TGTGCCAGCAGCATCGGAGAGACCCAGTACTTC CASSIGETQYF
NA TRBJ1-1 TRBV29-1 NA TGCAGCGTTGAACGAGGGGGAGGCACGGGAGCTTTCTTT CSVERGGGTGAFF
NA TRBJ1-1 TRBV2 NA TGTGCCAGCAGACGGCCGGGACGGCGTCGGGGCACTGAAGCTTTCTTT CASRRPGRRRGTEAFF
NA TRBJ1-5 TRBV19 NA TGTGCCAGTAGTGCTTATAGCAATCAGCCCCAGCATTTT CASSAYSNQPQHF
few TRBJ1-3 TRBV30 NA TGTGCCTGGAGTGTAGAAGATTCTGGAAACACCATATATTTT CAWSVEDSGNTIYF
few TRBJ1-2 TRBV30 NA TGTGCCTGGACCACAGGCGCCTATGGCTACACCTTC CAWTTGAYGYTF
NA TRBJ2-5 TRBV30 NA TGTGCCTGGAGTCTGGGGGTAGCCGAGACCCAGTACTTC CAWSLGVAETQYF
NA TRBJ1-3 TRBV4-3 NA TGCGCCAGCAGCCAAGTAACCGGAAACACCATATATTTT CASSQVTGNTIYF
many TRBJ1-5 TRBV7-6 NA TGTGCCAGCAGCTTAAGGCAGGGAGGTTGGGATAGCAATCAGCCCCAGCATTTT CASSLRQGGWDSNQPQHF
few TRBJ1-2 TRBV5-1 NA TGCGCCAGCAGCTGGAAATGGGGGCATAACTATGGCTACACCTTC CASSWKWGHNYGYTF
few TRBJ1-4 TRBV5-1 TRBD1 TGCGCCAGCAGCCCACAGGGGCCTAATGAAAAACTGTTTTTT CASSPQGPNEKLFF
NA TRBJ2-5 TRBV5-6 NA TGTGCCAGCAGCTTGGTTAGTGAGCAGTACTTC CASSLVSEQYF
NA TRBJ2-5 TRBV29-1 NA TGCAGCGCTGACGATCCGGTCGGGACCCAGTACTTC CSADDPVGTQYF
NA TRBJ1-5 TRBV6-6 NA TGTGCCAGCACCCCGTTCAGGGCTAGCAATCAGCCCCAGCATTTT CASTPFRASNQPQHF
NA TRBJ1-5 TRBV10-3 TRBD1 TGTGCCATCAGAAGGGACAGTAGCAATCAGCCCCAGCATTTT CAIRRDSSNQPQHF